The 14 T cell receptor beta chains presented below share a single source sample, sequenced in a study of cytomegalovirus exposure and HLA in healthy donors. Primers included in the PCR were 60 Vbeta and 13 Jbeta primers. The repertoire was sequenced with immunoSEQ multiplex PCR; TCRdb's copy has only in-frame clones and lacks some. The sample lists roughly 150,000 clones, around 85% seen once, with 1% in the top ten. The sample consisted of PBMCs. These receptors were taken from a boy aged 2 to 10 in good health and CMV-seronegative.

The gene calls are TRBV28 and TRBJ2-5, with TRBD1 matching 7 bases. Germline-derived CDR1 and CDR2 are MDHEN and SYDVKM. V was clipped by 6 bases and J by 3 bases; unmatched bases: 4. This CDR3 contains 13 residues. The CDR3 coding sequence is TGTGCCAGCAGCTCTGGACAGGAAGAGACCCAGTACTTC. Its translation is CASSSGQEETQYF.

This chain joins TRBV10-3 and TRBJ2-1; 10 nucleotides align to TRBD1. CDR1 is ENHRY and CDR2 is SYGVKD in the germline V gene. With 4 bases clipped from V and 6 bases from J, the junction kept 3 bases outside the gene matches. The CDR3 has 14 amino acids. CDR3 sequence: CAISGGTGVNEQFF. The DNA for the CDR3 is TGTGCCATCAGTGGGGGGACAGGGGTCAATGAGCAGTTCTTC.

The chain is built from TRBV7-9 and TRBJ1-1; D may be TRBD1 (6 bases). The CDR3 runs to 15 residues. V lost 3 bases and J 2 bases, leaving 13 bases between the germline ends. CDR1 SEHNR and CDR2 FQNEAQ come from the germline V gene (reference sequence). The CDR3 spells CASSFGWGQNTEAFF. The CDR3 region has the DNA TGTGCCAGCAGCTTCGGCTGGGGGCAAAACACTGAAGCTTTCTTT. Together with reference TRBV7-9 and TRBJ1-1, the CDR3 gives the full variable domain: DTGVSQNPRHKITKRGQNVTFRCDPISEHNRLYWYRQTLGQGPEFLTYFQNEAQLEKSRLLSDRFSAERPKGSFSTLEIQRTEQGDSAMYLCASSFGWGQNTEAFFGQGTRLTVV.

In DNA form, the CDR3 reads TGTGCCAGCAGTCAGGACGCAAGAACGGGGGAGACCCAGTACTTC. Translation gives CASSQDARTGETQYF. The chain recombines TRBV6-1 with TRBJ2-5, with D possibly being TRBD2 (5 bases). The V gene lost 5 bases and the J gene lost 5 bases, with 18 bases spanning the gap. The V gene's germline CDR1 is MNHNS and CDR2 SASEGT. The CDR3 spans 15 residues.

The genes are TRBV28 and TRBJ2-1, with D perhaps matching TRBD1 (6 bases). Trimming shortened V by 6 bases and J by 6 bases, and 15 bases separated the two germline ends. Germline CDR1 is MDHEN and CDR2 is SYDVKM. This CDR3 is 14 amino acids long. The CDR3 DNA reads TGTGCCAGCAGACAGGGTTCCCTGCGCAATGAGCAGTTCTTC. It yields the protein CASRQGSLRNEQFF.

CDR3 DNA sequence: TGTGCCAGCAGCTTAGCGAAGTTGGCAGGGGTTAGGTACGAGCAGTACTTC. This translates into CASSLAKLAGVRYEQYF. This chain connects TRBV7-8 to TRBJ2-7; a possible D gene is TRBD1 (6 bases). Germline CDR1 SGHVS, CDR2 FQNEAQ. Trimming removed 0 bases at V and 4 bases at J, with 19 bases between. The CDR3 consists of 17 residues.

The chain employs TRBV5-8 and TRBJ2-1, with D unclear. Per the germline V gene, CDR1 is SGHTS and CDR2 is YDEGEE. The CDR3 loop spans 11 amino acids. V gave up 0 bases and J gave up 9 bases, with 4 bases separating them. This CDR3 is CASSLGSEQFF. In DNA form, the CDR3 reads TGTGCCAGCAGCTTGGGCAGTGAGCAGTTCTTC. Full variable domain (remainder filled in from reference TRBV5-8 and TRBJ2-1): EAGVTQSPTHLIKTRGQQATLRCSPISGHTSVYWYQQALGLGLQFLLWYDEGEERNRGNFPPRFSGRQFPNYSSELNVNALELEDSALYLCASSLGSEQFFGPGTRLTVL.

A single count supports this clone. The V and J genes are TRBV29-1 and TRBJ2-7, with a weak D call TRBD2 (6 bases). Trimming removed 2 bases at V and 6 bases at J, with 20 bases between. The CDR3 consists of 15 residues. CDR1 SQVTM and CDR2 ANQGSEA come from the germline V gene. CDR3 sequence (DNA): TGCAGCGTTGAACCCGGATTAGCGGCCCCCGGCGAGCAGTACTTC. Translating gives CSVEPGLAAPGEQYF.

DNA for the CDR3: TGTGCCTGGAGTGCAGGGATTGAAGCTTTCTTT. This gives the protein CAWSAGIEAFF. The chain couples TRBV30 to TRBJ1-1; a weak D match, TRBD1 (5 bases). The germline CDR1 and CDR2 sequences are GTSNPN and SVGIG (reference sequence). This CDR3 has 11 amino acids. The V and J ends lost 1 base and 7 bases respectively, with 7 bases between them.

The CDR3 spells CASSQDVPPFSEQYF. The CDR3 coding sequence is TGTGCCAGCAGCCAAGATGTACCGCCGTTCAGCGAGCAGTACTTC. The chain uses TRBV14 and TRBJ2-7; no reliable D call. V lost 0 bases, J lost 6 bases, and 15 bases lay in between. The CDR3 runs 15 residues. The V gene's germline CDR1 is SGHDN and CDR2 FVKESK. The full variable domain, its missing parts supplied by reference TRBV14 and TRBJ2-7, is EAGVTQFPSHSVIEKGQTVTLRCDPISGHDNLYWYRRVMGKEIKFLLHFVKESKQDESGMPNNRFLAERTGGTYSTLKVQPAELEDSGVYFCASSQDVPPFSEQYFGPGTRLTVT.

The chain employs TRBV30 and TRBJ1-1; a weak D match, TRBD1 (6 bases). The CDR3 has 11 amino acids. Germline V gene lookup returns CDR1 GTSNPN and CDR2 SVGIG (reference sequence). Trimming stripped 2 bases from V and 7 bases from J, with 8 bases between. CDR3 region: CAWSRGCEAFF. As DNA, the CDR3 is TGTGCCTGGAGTAGGGGGTGTGAAGCTTTCTTT. Variable domain in full (rest from reference TRBV30 and TRBJ1-1): SQTIHQWPATLVQPVGSPLSLECTVEGTSNPNLYWYRQAAGRGLQLLFYSVGIGQISSEVPQNLSASRPQDRQFILSSKKLLLSDSGFYLCAWSRGCEAFFGQGTRLTVV.

This clone occurred a few times. The rearrangement uses TRBV10-3 and TRBJ2-3, with 11 bases matching TRBD2. Losses at the gene ends were 6 bases for V and 6 bases for J; bases not matched to a gene: 5. The germline CDR1 and CDR2 sequences are ENHRY and SYGVKD. This CDR3 region has 14 residues. CDR3 protein: CAISALAGVDTQYF. The CDR3 bases are TGTGCCATCAGCGCACTAGCGGGGGTCGATACGCAGTATTTT.

This clone came up once. V usage is TRBV6-1 and J usage is TRBJ1-1; 7 bases fit TRBD1. There are 13 residues in the CDR3. Per the germline V gene, CDR1 is MNHNS and CDR2 is SASEGT. The V and J ends lost 9 bases and 0 bases, in that order; junction bases with no gene match: 4. In DNA, the CDR3 is TGTGCCAGTACGGACAGGTTGAACACTGAAGCTTTCTTT. Translation gives CASTDRLNTEAFF.

This chain links TRBV7-9 with TRBJ2-5; TRBD2 matches 7 bases. CDR3 length: 16 amino acids. The V gene end was trimmed by 1 base and the J gene end by 4 bases; junction bases not matched to a gene: 9. The germline gives CDR1 SEHNR, CDR2 FQNEAQ (reference sequence). CDR3 sequence (DNA): TGTGCCAGCAGCTTAGGTGCTAGCGGCGTCCGAGAGACCCAGTACTTC. It is translated as CASSLGASGVRETQYF.